Listed below are T cell receptor beta chains from one sample, sequenced in a study of cytomegalovirus exposure and HLA in healthy donors. Assay: immunoSEQ multiplex PCR; the TCRdb copy retains only in-frame clones and omits some. The sample consists of 50,000 to 80,000 clones, roughly 94% of them appearing once. Sequences were obtained from PBMCs. The receptor source for this set is a woman younger than 30 in good health and CMV-seropositive. The CDR3 runs from the conserved cysteine through the conserved F or W. D genes are given only for firm matches. Only part of the rows carry a size: once, few, many, or a class if the clone is expanded.

-	TRBV7-9	TRBJ1-3	-	CASSPSNGGNTIYF	TGTGCCAGCAGCCCATCAAACGGGGGAAACACCATATATTTT
-	TRBV28	TRBJ1-1	TRBD1	CASTYRGVPGTEAFF	TGTGCCAGCACCTACAGGGGGGTTCCGGGCACTGAAGCTTTCTTT
-	TRBV27	TRBJ2-7	TRBD1	CASSGQGRGSYEQYF	TGTGCCAGCAGCGGACAGGGTAGAGGGTCCTACGAGCAGTACTTC
-	TRBV5-5	TRBJ1-5	-	CASSTGNQPQHF	TGTGCCAGCAGTACAGGAAATCAGCCCCAGCATTTT
once	TRBV18	TRBJ2-2	TRBD1	CASSPTGATGELFF	TGTGCCAGCTCACCGACAGGGGCGACCGGGGAGCTGTTTTTT
once	TRBV5-4	TRBJ2-3	TRBD2	CASSSGGIADTQYF	TGTGCCAGCAGCTCGGGGGGAATAGCAGATACGCAGTATTTT
-	TRBV5-6	TRBJ1-5	-	CASSLGTANQPQHF	TGTGCCAGCAGCTTGGGGACTGCTAATCAGCCCCAGCATTTT
-	TRBV5-1	TRBJ1-2	TRBD1	CASSLQGGGPYGYTF	TGCGCCAGCAGCTTGCAGGGGGGCGGACCCTATGGCTACACCTTC
-	TRBV5-6	TRBJ1-3	-	CASSPEAGNTIYF	TGTGCCAGCAGCCCCGAGGCTGGAAACACCATATATTTT
-	TRBV5-4	TRBJ2-2	-	CASRATGGELFF	TGTGCCAGCAGGGCCACAGGCGGGGAGCTGTTTTTT
-	TRBV29-1	TRBJ2-7	TRBD1	CSVEGRQGVWEQYF	TGCAGCGTTGAAGGACGACAGGGGGTGTGGGAGCAGTACTTC
-	TRBV14	TRBJ1-2	-	CASSQEPPTGFFRTF	TGTGCCAGCAGCCAAGAGCCCCCAACGGGGTTCTTTCGGACCTTC
-	TRBV5-1	TRBJ2-1	TRBD2	CASSFSGGIYNEQFF	TGCGCCAGCAGCTTCTCGGGGGGGATCTACAATGAGCAGTTCTTC
-	TRBV27	TRBJ1-5	-	CASSSRDYSNQPQHF	TGTGCCAGCAGTTCCCGGGACTATAGCAATCAGCCCCAGCATTTT
-	TRBV27	TRBJ2-3	-	CASSRLGFSTDTQYF	TGTGCCAGCAGCCGCCTCGGGTTTAGCACAGATACGCAGTATTTT
once	TRBV18	TRBJ2-5	TRBD2	CASSPGRQETQYF	TGTGCCAGCTCACCCGGGAGGCAAGAGACCCAGTACTTC
-	TRBV5-4	TRBJ2-5	TRBD1	CASTLHGRGQETQYF	TGTGCCAGCACCCTGCACGGCAGGGGGCAAGAGACCCAGTACTTC
-	TRBV6-6	TRBJ2-4	TRBD2	CASSLAGENIQYF	TGTGCCAGCAGCCTAGCGGGGGAAAACATTCAGTACTTC
-	TRBV5-4	TRBJ1-2	-	CASSSSQGYGYTF	TGTGCCAGCAGCTCCTCTCAGGGATATGGCTACACCTTC
-	TRBV5-6	TRBJ1-6	-	CASSFGHANNSPLHF	TGTGCCAGCAGCTTTGGACACGCCAATAATTCACCCCTCCACTTT
once	TRBV5-1	TRBJ2-2	-	CASGGGVTAGELFF	TGCGCCAGCGGTGGCGGGGTTACGGCCGGGGAGCTGTTTTTT
-	TRBV11-2	TRBJ2-7	TRBD2	CASSYSGGAYEQYF	TGTGCCAGCAGCTACAGCGGGGGGGCCTACGAGCAGTACTTC
-	TRBV19	TRBJ1-1	TRBD1	CASSPPDRGIAEAFF	TGTGCCAGTAGTCCCCCGGACAGGGGAATCGCTGAAGCTTTCTTT
-	TRBV18	TRBJ2-3	-	CASSIQGYTDTQYF	TGTGCCAGCTCGATACAGGGATACACAGATACGCAGTATTTT
-	TRBV28	TRBJ1-1	TRBD1	CASSTTGDTEAFF	TGTGCCAGCAGTACGACAGGGGACACTGAAGCTTTCTTT
-	TRBV28	TRBJ1-2	-	CASFEGRHYGYTF	TGTGCCAGCTTTGAGGGGAGGCACTATGGCTACACCTTC
-	TRBV11-2	TRBJ1-1	-	CASSPEGGPRTEAFF	TGTGCCAGCAGCCCAGAGGGGGGGCCTCGAACTGAAGCTTTCTTT
-	TRBV7-8	TRBJ2-3	-	CASSLTWRSTDTQYF	TGTGCCAGCAGCCTAACATGGAGAAGCACAGATACGCAGTATTTT
-	TRBV19	TRBJ1-3	-	CASSIMGSSGNTIYF	TGTGCCAGTAGTATAATGGGCAGCTCTGGAAACACCATATATTTT
-	TRBV4-1	TRBJ1-1	-	CASSGRGDNTEAFF	TGCGCCAGCAGCGGCAGGGGCGATAACACTGAAGCTTTCTTT
-	TRBV14	TRBJ1-3	-	CASSPQHSGNTIYF	TGTGCCAGCAGTCCACAACACTCTGGAAACACCATATATTTT
once	TRBV7-9	TRBJ1-2	TRBD1	CASSGGGQGANYGYTF	TGTGCCAGCAGCGGTGGGGGTCAGGGGGCTAACTATGGCTACACCTTC
-	TRBV4-1	TRBJ2-7	TRBD2	CASSQDSQRGSYEQYF	TGCGCCAGCAGCCAAGATTCCCAGCGGGGTTCCTACGAGCAGTACTTC
-	TRBV7-7	TRBJ2-3	TRBD2	CASSLAGGPTDTQYF	TGTGCTAGCAGCTTAGCGGGGGGGCCGACAGATACGCAGTATTTT
once	TRBV9	TRBJ2-7	TRBD1	CASSVDRGREQYF	TGTGCCAGCAGCGTAGACAGGGGCCGCGAGCAGTACTTC
-	TRBV11-2	TRBJ2-7	TRBD2	CASSLGVGGPNYEQYF	TGTGCCAGCAGCTTAGGGGTGGGAGGGCCAAACTACGAGCAGTACTTC
-	TRBV19	TRBJ2-7	-	CASSMGEGSSYEQYF	TGTGCCAGTAGTATGGGAGAGGGAAGCTCCTACGAGCAGTACTTC
-	TRBV28	TRBJ2-2	-	CASISDAGELFF	TGTGCCAGCATCAGCGATGCCGGGGAGCTGTTTTTT
-	TRBV28	TRBJ1-2	TRBD1	CASSPGQASYGYTF	TGTGCCAGCAGTCCCGGACAGGCGAGCTATGGCTACACCTTC
-	TRBV19	TRBJ1-2	-	CASSMWRGTINYGYTF	TGTGCCAGTAGTATGTGGCGGGGCACAATTAACTATGGCTACACCTTC
-	TRBV10-3	TRBJ2-7	-	CAISESRGGVIYEQYF	TGTGCCATCAGTGAGTCGAGAGGCGGGGTGATCTACGAGCAGTACTTC
-	TRBV6-6	TRBJ2-7	-	CASSTRQTSVEQYF	TGTGCCAGCAGTACCCGACAGACCTCGGTCGAGCAGTACTTC